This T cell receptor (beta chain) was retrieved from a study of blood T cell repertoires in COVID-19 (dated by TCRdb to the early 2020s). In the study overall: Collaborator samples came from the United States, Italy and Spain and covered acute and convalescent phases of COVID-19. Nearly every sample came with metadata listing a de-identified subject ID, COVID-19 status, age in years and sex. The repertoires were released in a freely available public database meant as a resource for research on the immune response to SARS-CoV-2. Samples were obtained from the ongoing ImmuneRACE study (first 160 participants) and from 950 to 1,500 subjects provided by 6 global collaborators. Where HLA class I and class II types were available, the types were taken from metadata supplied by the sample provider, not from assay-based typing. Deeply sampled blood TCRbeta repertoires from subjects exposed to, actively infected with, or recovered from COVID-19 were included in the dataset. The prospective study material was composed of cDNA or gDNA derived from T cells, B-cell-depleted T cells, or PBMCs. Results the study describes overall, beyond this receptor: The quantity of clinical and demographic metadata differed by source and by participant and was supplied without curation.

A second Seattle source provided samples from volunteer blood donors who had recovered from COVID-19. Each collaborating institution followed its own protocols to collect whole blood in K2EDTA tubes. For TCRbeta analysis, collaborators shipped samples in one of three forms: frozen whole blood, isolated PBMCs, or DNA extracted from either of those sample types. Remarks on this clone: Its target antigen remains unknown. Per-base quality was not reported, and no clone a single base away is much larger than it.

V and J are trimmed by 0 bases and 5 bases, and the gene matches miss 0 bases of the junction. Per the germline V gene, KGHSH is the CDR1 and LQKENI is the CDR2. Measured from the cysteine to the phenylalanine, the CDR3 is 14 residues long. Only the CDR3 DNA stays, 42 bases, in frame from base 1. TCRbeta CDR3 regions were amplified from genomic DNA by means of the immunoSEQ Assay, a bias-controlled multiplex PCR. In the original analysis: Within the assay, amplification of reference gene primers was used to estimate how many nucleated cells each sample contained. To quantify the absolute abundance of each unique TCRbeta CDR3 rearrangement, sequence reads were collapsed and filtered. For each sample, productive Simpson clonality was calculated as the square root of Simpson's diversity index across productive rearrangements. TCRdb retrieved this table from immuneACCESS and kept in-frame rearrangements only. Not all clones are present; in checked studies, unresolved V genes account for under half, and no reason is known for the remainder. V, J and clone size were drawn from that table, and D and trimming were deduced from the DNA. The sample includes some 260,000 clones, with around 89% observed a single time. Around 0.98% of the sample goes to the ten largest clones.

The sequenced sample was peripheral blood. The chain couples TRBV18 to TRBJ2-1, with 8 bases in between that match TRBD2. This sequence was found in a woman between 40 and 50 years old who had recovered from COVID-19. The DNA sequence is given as TGTGCCAGCTCACCACCCGGGAGGGACAATGAGCAGTTCTTC. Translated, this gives CASSPPGRDNEQFF.